The source of this TCR beta chain is a study of blood T cell repertoires in COVID-19. Looking at the study overall: Sites across the United States, Italy and Spain contributed samples from acute and convalescent COVID-19. Nucleic acid was either cDNA or gDNA, and it came from T cells, B-cell-depleted T cells, or PBMCs.

CDR1 is SGDLS, CDR2 YYNGEE, per germline. CDR3 length equals 19 residues. V was clipped by 1 base and J by 1 base, with 23 bases between them. In the source study's methods: Counts of nucleated cells, estimated from reference gene primer amplification, were obtained. Profiled with immunoSEQ multiplex PCR; TCRdb holds only in-frame clones, not every one. That table gives V, J and clone size, and the DNA gave D and trimming. The table shows roughly 240,000 clones, with 86% occurring only once. This receptor was identified in a young woman who had recovered from COVID-19. Source material: peripheral blood. The gene calls are TRBV9 and TRBJ1-1; D is perhaps TRBD1 (6 bases). CDR3 sequence reads: CASSVLPIGGAKGNTEAFF. The CDR3 coding sequence is TGTGCCAGCAGCGTACTCCCAATTGGGGGGGCAAAAGGGAACACTGAAGCTTTCTTT.